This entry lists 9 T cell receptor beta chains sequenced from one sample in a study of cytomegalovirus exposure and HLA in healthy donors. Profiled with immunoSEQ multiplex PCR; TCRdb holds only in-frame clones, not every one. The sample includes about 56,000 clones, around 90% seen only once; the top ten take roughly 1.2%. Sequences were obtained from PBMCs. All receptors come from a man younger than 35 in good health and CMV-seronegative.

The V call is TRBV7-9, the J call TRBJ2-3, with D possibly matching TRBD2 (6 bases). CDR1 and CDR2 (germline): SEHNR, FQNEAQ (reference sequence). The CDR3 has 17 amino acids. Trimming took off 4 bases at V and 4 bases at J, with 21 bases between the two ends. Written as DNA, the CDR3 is TGTGCCAGCAGCTCATACAATCTTAGCGGTACAGCAGATACGCAGTATTTT. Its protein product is CASSSYNLSGTADTQYF. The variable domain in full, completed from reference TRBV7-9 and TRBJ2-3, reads DTGVSQNPRHKITKRGQNVTFRCDPISEHNRLYWYRQTLGQGPEFLTYFQNEAQLEKSRLLSDRFSAERPKGSFSTLEIQRTEQGDSAMYLCASSSYNLSGTADTQYFGPGTRLTVL.

Here the CDR3 DNA reads TGTGCCAGCAGTCCGATACTAGCGGGAGCCTACAATGAGCAGTTCTTC. Its translation is CASSPILAGAYNEQFF. The rearrangement uses TRBV28 and TRBJ2-1; 11 bases match TRBD2. V was clipped by 5 bases and J by 2 bases; unmatched bases: 5. The CDR3 sequence is 16 residues long. The germline V gene has CDR1 MDHEN and CDR2 SYDVKM.

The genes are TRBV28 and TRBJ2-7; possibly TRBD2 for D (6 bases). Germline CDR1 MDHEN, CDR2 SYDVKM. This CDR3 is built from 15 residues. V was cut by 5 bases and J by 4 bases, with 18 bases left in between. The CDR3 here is CASSPLSRDLYEQYF. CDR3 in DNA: TGTGCCAGCAGTCCCCTGTCCCGGGACTTGTACGAGCAGTACTTC.

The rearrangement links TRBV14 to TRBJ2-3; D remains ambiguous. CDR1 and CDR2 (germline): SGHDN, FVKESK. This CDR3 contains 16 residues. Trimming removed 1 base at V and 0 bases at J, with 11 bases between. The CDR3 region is CASSQVAGKSTDTQYF. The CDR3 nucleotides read TGTGCCAGCAGCCAAGTTGCAGGAAAGAGCACAGATACGCAGTATTTT.

CDR3 in amino acids: CASSPRASGSYNEQFF. CDR3 sequence (DNA): TGTGCCAGCAGCCCCCGGGCTAGCGGGAGTTACAATGAGCAGTTCTTC. The J gene is TRBJ2-1, the V gene TRBV7-9; TRBD2 matches at 10 bases. The V segment lost 5 bases and the J segment 4 bases; nucleotides outside the gene matches: 8. The CDR3 consists of 16 residues. Germline V lookup: CDR1 SEHNR, CDR2 FQNEAQ (reference sequence).

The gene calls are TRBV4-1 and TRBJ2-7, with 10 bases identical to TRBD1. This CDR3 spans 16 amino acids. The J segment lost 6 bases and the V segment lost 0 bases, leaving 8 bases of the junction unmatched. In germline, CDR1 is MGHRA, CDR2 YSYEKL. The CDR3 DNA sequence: TGCGCCAGCAGCCAAGATATGGCGACAGGGGGCTTCGAGCAGTACTTC. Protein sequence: CASSQDMATGGFEQYF.

This CDR3 is CASSPHRVPTGELFF. CDR3 bases: TGCGCCAGCAGCCCACACCGGGTTCCCACCGGGGAGCTGTTTTTT. This chain connects TRBV4-3 to TRBJ2-2, with no clear D. The CDR3 loop spans 15 amino acids. V lost 4 bases, J lost 4 bases, and 13 bases lay in between. Germline-derived CDR1 and CDR2 are LGHNA and YSLEER.

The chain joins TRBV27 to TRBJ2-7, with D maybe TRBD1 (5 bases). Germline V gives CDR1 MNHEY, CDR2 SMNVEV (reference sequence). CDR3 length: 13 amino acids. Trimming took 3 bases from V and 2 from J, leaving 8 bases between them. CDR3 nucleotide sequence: TGTGCCAGCAGTTTTGACAGCGCCTACGAGCAGTACTTC. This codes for CASSFDSAYEQYF.

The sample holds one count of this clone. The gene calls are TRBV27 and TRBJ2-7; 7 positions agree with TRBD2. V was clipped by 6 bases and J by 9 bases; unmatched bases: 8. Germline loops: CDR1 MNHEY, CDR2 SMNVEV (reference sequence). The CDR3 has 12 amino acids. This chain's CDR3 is CASSPRGRGQYF. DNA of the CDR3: TGTGCCAGCAGCCCCCGTGGGAGGGGGCAGTACTTC.